This T cell receptor (beta chain) was obtained from a study of cytomegalovirus exposure and HLA in healthy donors (dated by TCRdb to the late 2010s). For the study in its entirety: A later analysis indicated that the 110 or so validation repertoires were generated on the platform also employed for the 670 or so repertoires of the first cohort. The study was designed to test whether signatures of past pathogen exposure could be identified by cataloging public T cell receptors. A separate validation cohort of approximately 120 different subjects was used in addition to the approximately 610-subject first cohort. The study combined high-throughput TCR immunosequencing, statistical association of individual TCRs with disease status, and machine learning to predict cytomegalovirus infection status. Results the study describes overall, beyond this receptor: Most TCR sequences were observed very rarely across donors, whereas some public TCRs were present in many individuals. It was suggested by the authors that the approach could potentially be generalized to other disease states and immunological phenotypes. In the study, approximately 160 TCR beta chains were listed as associated with cytomegalovirus. Cytomegalovirus status was reported to be diagnosed by the classifier with high specificity and sensitivity in both the original and validation cohorts. The validation cohort had no HLA typing available for a later analysis, so co-occurrence within that cohort was assessed over all 130 or so repertoires. Of the cluster scores, roughly 95% were above 0 in a later analysis, which found that TCRs clustered in the first cohort also tended to co-occur in the 120 or so validation repertoires. In vitro tests confirmed that a few of the cytomegalovirus-associated TCR beta chains recognize cytomegalovirus antigens.

In this sample, this clone turned up a few times. Its binding antigen is unknown. No quality values exist for individual bases; no much larger clone is one base distant. The donors belonged to the validation cohort of 120 subjects, which was separate from the approximately 680-subject first cohort. The library came from the immunoSEQ multiplex PCR assay. Per the original workflow: A statistical classification framework was built to diagnose cytomegalovirus status from the catalog of TCR beta chain sequences. TCRdb provides this immuneACCESS table in a form limited to in-frame rearrangements. Some clones are lacking; in checked studies, under half of them reflect an unresolved V gene, and why the rest are absent is not known. Clonal size and the V and J genes are those of that table, whereas D and trimming came from the DNA. In all, the sample holds about 190,000 clones, and more than 75% of those were seen once. The ten largest clones represent about 1.5% of the sample.

Based on the germline V gene (reference sequence), the CDR1 and CDR2 sequences are LNHDA and SQIVND. Trimming costs V 6 bases and J 0 bases, and their ends lie 11 bases apart. Measured from the cysteine to the phenylalanine, the CDR3 is 14 residues long. CDR3 DNA only is kept here, 42 bases in frame from base 1. The chain was built from TRBV19 and TRBJ1-1, with an unclear D gene assignment. The sample taken for sequencing was PBMCs. This sequence originates from a woman in her late teens or twenties in good health and CMV-seronegative. The CDR3 here reads CASRPPGMNTEAFF. The DNA is TGTGCCAGTAGACCTCCGGGGATGAACACTGAAGCTTTCTTT.